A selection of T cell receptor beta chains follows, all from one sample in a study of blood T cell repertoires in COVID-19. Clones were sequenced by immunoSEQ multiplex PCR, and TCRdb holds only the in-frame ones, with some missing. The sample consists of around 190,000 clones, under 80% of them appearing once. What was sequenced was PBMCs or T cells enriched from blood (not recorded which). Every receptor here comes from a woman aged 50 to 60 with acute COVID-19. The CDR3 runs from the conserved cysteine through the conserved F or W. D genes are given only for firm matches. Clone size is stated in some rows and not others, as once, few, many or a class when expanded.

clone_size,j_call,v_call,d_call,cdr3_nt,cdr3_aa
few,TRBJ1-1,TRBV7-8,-,TGTGCCAGCAGCCCCCTAATCAGGGCCACTGAAGCTTTCTTT,CASSPLIRATEAFF
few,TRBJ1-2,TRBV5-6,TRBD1,TGTGCCAGCAGCTCCCCAGGGGGGTGGCGGTATGGCTACACCTTC,CASSSPGGWRYGYTF
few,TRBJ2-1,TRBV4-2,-,TGTGCCAGCAGCCCAGGGGCAGGGGAGAATGAGCAGTTCTTC,CASSPGAGENEQFF
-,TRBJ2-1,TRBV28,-,TGTGCCAGCTTCCGACTTTTGGGTGTGGAGCAGTTCTTC,CASFRLLGVEQFF
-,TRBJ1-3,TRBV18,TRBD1,TGTGCCAGCTCCCCCGGGACAGATGGAAACACCATATATTTT,CASSPGTDGNTIYF
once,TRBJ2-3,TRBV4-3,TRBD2,TGCGCCAGCAGCCCGACTAGCGGGGCAGCAGATACGCAGTATTTT,CASSPTSGAADTQYF
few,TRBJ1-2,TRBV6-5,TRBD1,TGTGCCAGCAGACGGGACAGTAACTATGGCTACACCTTC,CASRRDSNYGYTF
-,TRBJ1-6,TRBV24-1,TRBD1,TGTGCCACCAGTGATTTGGGGACAGGTATATCACCCCTCCACTTT,CATSDLGTGISPLHF
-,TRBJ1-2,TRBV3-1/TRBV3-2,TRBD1,TGTGCCAGCAGAGACAGGGTCGCTAACTATGGCTACACCTTC,CASRDRVANYGYTF
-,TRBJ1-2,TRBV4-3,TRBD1,TGCGCCAGCAGCTCCTTACAGGGGGCTAACTATGGCTACACCTTC,CASSSLQGANYGYTF
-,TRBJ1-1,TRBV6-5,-,TGTGCCAGCAGTTACCCACGGGGTAGGAACACTGAAGCTTTCTTT,CASSYPRGRNTEAFF
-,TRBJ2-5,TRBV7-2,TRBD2,TGTGCCAGCAGCTTTCCCCTAGCGGGGGGGGTGTGGACCCAGTACTTC,CASSFPLAGGVWTQYF
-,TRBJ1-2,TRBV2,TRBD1,TGTGCCAGCAGTGGTCAGGGGGCGGGAATCTATGGCTACACCTTC,CASSGQGAGIYGYTF
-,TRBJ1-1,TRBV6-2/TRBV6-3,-,TGTGCCAGCACCCCCGTTAGACACGCACCCACTGAAGCTTTCTTT,CASTPVRHAPTEAFF
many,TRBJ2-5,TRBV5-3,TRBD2,TGTGCCAGAAGCTTGGCCCTCGGGGGGAGAAAACAAGAGACCCAGTACTTC,CARSLALGGRKQETQYF
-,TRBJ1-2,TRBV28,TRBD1,TGTGCCACACCAGACACAGGGGACGGCTACACCTTC,CATPDTGDGYTF
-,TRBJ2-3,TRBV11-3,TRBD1,TGTGCCAGCACCCTCGGGACAGCTAGCACAGATACGCAGTATTTT,CASTLGTASTDTQYF
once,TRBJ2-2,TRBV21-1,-,TGTGCCAGCTCCCTACCAGGACAGGGGGTGAACGGGGAGCTGTTTTTT,CASSLPGQGVNGELFF
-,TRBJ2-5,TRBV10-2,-,TGCGCCAGCAGTGAGTATCAGGGACAAGAGACCCAGTACTTC,CASSEYQGQETQYF
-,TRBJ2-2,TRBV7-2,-,TGTGCCAGCAGATTACAAGGGGATCACGGGGAGCTGTTTTTT,CASRLQGDHGELFF
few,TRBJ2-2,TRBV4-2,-,TGTGCCAGCGGTCCGGGACAGAACACCGGGGAGCTGTTTTTT,CASGPGQNTGELFF
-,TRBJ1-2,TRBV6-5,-,TGTGCCAGCACCTACGACAGGTCCTATGGCTACACCTTC,CASTYDRSYGYTF
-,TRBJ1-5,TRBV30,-,TGTGCCTGGAGTGTAGGAGTTCAGCCCCAGCATTTT,CAWSVGVQPQHF
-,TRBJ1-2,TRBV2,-,TGTGCCAGCAGTACCGGGGGGCTTGGCTACACCTTC,CASSTGGLGYTF
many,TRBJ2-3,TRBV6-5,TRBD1,TGTGCCAGCAGTTGGGACAGCATCATCACAGATACGCAGTATTTT,CASSWDSIITDTQYF
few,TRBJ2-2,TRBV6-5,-,TGTGCCACCAGGACAGTGGCATACTCCGGGGAGCTGTTTTTT,CATRTVAYSGELFF
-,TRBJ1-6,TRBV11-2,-,TGTGCCAGCAGCTCGGCAGGGGCTTCCTATAATTCACCCCTCCACTTT,CASSSAGASYNSPLHF
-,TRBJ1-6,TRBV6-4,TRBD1,TGTGCCAGCTCCCAGGGACAGGGGTCTTCACCCCTCCACTTT,CASSQGQGSSPLHF
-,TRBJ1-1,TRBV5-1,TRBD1,TGCGCCAGCAGCTCTCAGGGGGAATTCACTGAAGCTTTCTTT,CASSSQGEFTEAFF
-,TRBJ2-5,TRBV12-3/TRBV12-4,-,TGTGCCAGCAGTTTTGGGGGGGAGACCCAGTACTTC,CASSFGGETQYF
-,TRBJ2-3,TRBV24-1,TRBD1,TGTGCCACCAGACCTCAGGGGGCAGATACGCAGTATTTT,CATRPQGADTQYF
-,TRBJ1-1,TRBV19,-,TGTGCCAGTAGTATAATGACAGATGGTGAAGCTTTCTTT,CASSIMTDGEAFF
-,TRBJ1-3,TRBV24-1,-,TGTGCCACATCAGCCGGGGGAAGTGGAAACACCATATATTTT,CATSAGGSGNTIYF
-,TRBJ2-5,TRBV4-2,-,TGTGCCAGCAGCCAAGATCTGGCGGGGCAAGAGACCCAGTACTTC,CASSQDLAGQETQYF
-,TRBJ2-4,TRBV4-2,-,TGTGCCAGCAGCGCTACAAGAGAAGCAGCGCGAATTCAGTACTTC,CASSATREAARIQYF
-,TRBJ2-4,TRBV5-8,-,TGTGCCAGCAGCTTTATACAGGGTTGGAACATTCAGTACTTC,CASSFIQGWNIQYF
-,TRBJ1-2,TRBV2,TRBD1,TGTGCCAGCGGAGGACAGGGGGTAAGCGGCTACACCTTC,CASGGQGVSGYTF
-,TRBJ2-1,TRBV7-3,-,TGTGCCAGCAGCTCCCTTGAGAATGAGCAGTTCTTC,CASSSLENEQFF
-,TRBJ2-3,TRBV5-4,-,TGTGCCAGCAGCTTGGATCTATCCGACTATGGCACAGATACGCAGTATTTT,CASSLDLSDYGTDTQYF
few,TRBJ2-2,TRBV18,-,TGTGCCAGCTCACCATCTCAGGGAAACACCGGGGAGCTGTTTTTT,CASSPSQGNTGELFF